The 8 T cell receptor beta chains below come from one sample, sequenced in a study of T cell repertoires in cytomegalovirus infection. TCRdb ran MiXCR on the reads and lists one entry per CDR3 protein. Seen here are under 500,000 distinct CDR3 sequences, about 44% observed once, and the top ten hold around 44%. These receptors have no identified antigens. The material was cultured PBMCs, obtained from culture after CMV antigen stimulation. The source of these receptors is a human donor in good health (CMV status not recorded). Some clones in this sample may be carry-over from other donors' samples.

This clonotype came up a few times. The genes are TRBV7-2 and TRBJ2-7, with 11 nucleotides matching TRBD2. The V gene end was trimmed by 2 bases and the J gene end by 2 bases; junction bases not matched to a gene: 8. Germline lookup yields CDR1 SGHTA and CDR2 FQGNSA. The CDR3 has 17 amino acids. CDR3 sequence: CASSLIGVAGGPYEQYF. CDR3 coding DNA: TGTGCCAGCAGCTTAATTGGGGTAGCGGGAGGGCCCTACGAGCAGTACTTC.

This clonotype was seen a handful of times. The V call is TRBV12-3 or TRBV12-4, the J call TRBJ1-5, with D maybe TRBD1 (5 bases). Trimming left V 5 bases short and J 6 bases short, with 14 bases between. This CDR3 is 14 amino acids long. Here the CDR3 reads CASSTGRQTQPQHF. Here the CDR3 DNA reads TGTGCCAGCAGTACGGGACGGCAAACTCAGCCCCAGCATTTT.

The chain combines TRBV6-1 with TRBJ1-2; D is undetermined. The CDR3 is 11 residues long. V lost 0 bases, J lost 4 bases, and 0 bases lay in between. From germline, CDR1 is MNHNS and CDR2 SASEGT. CDR3 amino acids: CASSEAYGYTF. Written as DNA, the CDR3 is TGTGCCAGCAGTGAAGCCTATGGCTACACCTTC.

In this sample, this clonotype turned up a few times. This chain uses TRBV6-6 with TRBJ1-6; 11 bases align to TRBD1. The CDR3 is 16 amino acids. Per the germline V gene, CDR1 is MNHNY and CDR2 is SVGAGI (reference sequence). The trim removed 0 bases at V and 6 bases at J, leaving 1 base unmatched. The CDR3: CASSYSGTGGNSPLHF. The CDR3 DNA sequence: TGTGCCAGCAGTTACTCTGGGACAGGGGGTAATTCACCCCTCCACTTT.

The chain links TRBV20-1 to TRBJ1-5, with D maybe TRBD1 (6 bases). Trimming pared 6 bases from V and 8 bases from J, leaving 14 bases between. Germline CDR1 reads DFQATT; CDR2 reads SNEGSKA (reference sequence). The CDR3 length is 12 residues. The CDR3 sequence: CSASGGSEPQHF. The CDR3 coding sequence is TGCAGTGCCTCTGGGGGCTCGGAGCCCCAGCATTTT.

This clonotype was seen repeatedly, ten times or more. This chain joins TRBV7-2 and TRBJ2-7; D remains ambiguous. V lost 2 bases and J lost 3, with 11 bases in between. The CDR3 is 14 amino acids. The germline V gene has CDR1 SGHTA and CDR2 FQGNSA. Here the CDR3 reads CASSLSPQYYEQYF. The CDR3 DNA sequence: TGTGCCAGCAGCTTAAGTCCGCAATACTACGAGCAGTACTTC. The full variable domain, in which reference TRBV7-2 and TRBJ2-7 provide the parts outside the CDR3, is GAGVSQSPSNKVTEKGKDVELRCDPISGHTALYWYRQSLGQGLEFLIYFQGNSAPDKSGLPSDRFSAERTGGSVSTLTIQRTQQEDSAVYLCASSLSPQYYEQYFGPGTRLTVT.

The J gene is TRBJ1-6, the V gene TRBV20-1; possible D gene TRBD1, 5 bases. The CDR3 is made up of 17 amino acids. The V end was cut by 0 bases, the J end by 7 bases, with 19 bases between. Per germline, CDR1 DFQATT and CDR2 SNEGSKA (reference sequence). The CDR3 DNA sequence: TGCAGTGCTAGAGACGAGGCCCCCGGGACCATGAATTCACCCCTCCACTTT. Its translation is CSARDEAPGTMNSPLHF.

The chain couples TRBV5-4 to TRBJ2-2; 9 bases match TRBD1. Germline CDR1 reads SGHNT; CDR2 reads YYREEE (reference sequence). The CDR3 length is 16 residues. Trimming took 4 bases from V and 3 from J; bases not matched to a gene: 7. CDR3 region: CASSLNRGRDTGELFF. CDR3 coding DNA: TGTGCCAGCAGCCTCAACAGGGGGCGAGACACCGGGGAGCTGTTTTTT.